These 15 T cell receptor beta chains were all obtained from the same sample, sequenced in a study of post-analysis software for immune sequencing data. Study findings and constraints: Five TRBV segments were more frequent in patients than controls; TRBV5-6, TRBV5-1 and TRBV20-1 belonged to this group.

These TCRs are of unknown antigen specificity. TCR beta cDNA libraries had unique molecular identifiers. One entry per CDR3 protein, called by TCRdb with MiXCR from the PCR reads. Here the sample spans about 540,000 distinct CDR3 sequences, approximately 31% being singletons. Specimen: blood. All receptors derive from a girl between 2 and 17 years old with multiple sclerosis.

This clonotype appeared a few times. CDR3 nucleotide sequence: TGTGCCAGCAGCCAGGGGACTAGGGGGGGCAATGAGCAGTTCTTC. This sequence encodes CASSQGTRGGNEQFF. This chain links TRBV28 with TRBJ2-1; TRBD2 matches 8 bases. CDR1 is MDHEN and CDR2 is SYDVKM in the germline V gene. This CDR3 comprises 15 residues. Trimming cost V 6 bases and J 6 bases; bases outside gene matches: 10.

This sequence joins TRBV5-6 and TRBJ2-1; TRBD2 aligns across 14 bases. Germline lookup yields CDR1 SGHDT and CDR2 YYEEEE. Trimming cost V 7 bases and J 2 bases; bases outside gene matches: 2. The CDR3 runs 15 residues. DNA of the CDR3: TGTGCCAGCGCGGGACTAGCGGGAGCCTACAATGAGCAGTTCTTC. It yields the protein CASAGLAGAYNEQFF.

This clonotype was detected once. An end of the junction differs from the germline gene, which may be a read error. J is TRBJ2-1 and V is TRBV13, with 7 bases matching TRBD1. Germline V lookup: CDR1 PRHDT, CDR2 FYEKMQ (reference sequence). CDR3 size: 16 residues. DNA of the CDR3: TGTGCCAGCAGCTTATGGGGACAGAGCTCCTACAATGAGCGGTTCTTC. As protein: CASSLWGQSSYNERFF.

The CDR3 DNA sequence: TGCAGCGTTGCCCTGGGGGGACGAAAGGGTTGGGAGCAGTACTTC. Protein product: CSVALGGRKGWEQYF. This chain connects TRBV29-1 to TRBJ2-5, with a possible D match to TRBD2 (6 bases). Trimming removed 4 bases at V and 11 bases at J, with 26 bases between. Germline values: CDR1 SQVTM, CDR2 ANQGSEA. The CDR3 extends over 15 amino acids. The entire variable domain, with the rest obtained from reference TRBV29-1 and TRBJ2-5, is as follows: SAVISQKPSRDICQRGTSLTIQCQVDSQVTMMFWYRQQPGQSLTLIATANQGSEATYESGFVIDKFPISRPNLTFSTLTVSNMSPEDSSIYLCSVALGGRKGWEQYFGPGTRLLVL.

The chain joins TRBV7-9 to TRBJ2-4; D is possibly TRBD1 or TRBD2 (5 bases each). The J call is doubtful: the DNA matches TRBJ2-5 better. Germline-derived CDR1 and CDR2 are SEHNR and FQNEAQ (reference sequence). The CDR3 sequence is 15 residues long. CDR3 DNA sequence: TGTGCCAGCAGCTCGGGACGGGTCCTCCAAGAGACCCAGTACTTC. Its protein is CASSSGRVLQETQYF.

J is TRBJ1-2 and V is TRBV5-5; TRBD1 might be the D (5 bases). CDR3 length: 15 residues. Germline V gene lookup returns CDR1 SGHKS and CDR2 YYEKEE (reference sequence). V lost 2 bases and J 2 bases, leaving 13 bases between the germline ends. The CDR3 DNA reads as TGTGCCAGCAGCTTATCGGGGGACGGAAACTATGGCTACACCTTC. It codes for CASSLSGDGNYGYTF.

This clonotype has only a few counts. V gene TRBV7-2 combines with J gene TRBJ2-4; TRBD2 aligns across 7 bases. Germline-derived CDR1 and CDR2 are SGHTA and FQGNSA. The CDR3 has 14 residues. Trimming removed 3 bases from V and 4 bases from J; junction bases left unmatched: 3. The CDR3 sequence is CASSLRERKNIQYF. CDR3 DNA: TGTGCCAGCAGCTTGCGGGAGAGAAAAAACATTCAGTACTTC.

V usage is TRBV6-2 or TRBV6-3 and J usage is TRBJ2-1, with D unresolved. This CDR3 has 12 amino acids. V was shortened by 2 bases and J by 9 bases, with 8 bases between the two germline ends. Germline values: CDR1 MNHEY, CDR2 SVGEGT. The CDR3 reads CASSYPRLEQFF. The CDR3 nucleotides read TGTGCCAGCAGTTACCCTAGACTTGAGCAGTTCTTC.

This clonotype was picked up many times. The chain employs TRBV3-1 and TRBJ2-7; possibly TRBD2 for D (5 bases). The CDR3 totals 15 residues. V lost 1 base, J lost 2 bases, and 12 bases lay in between. Germline V gives CDR1 LGHDT, CDR2 YNNKEL (reference sequence). The CDR3 here is CASSQGAAGPYEQYF. The CDR3 DNA is TGTGCCAGCAGCCAAGGTGCTGCGGGTCCCTACGAGCAGTACTTC.

In regard to this clonotype: A junction end diverges from the germline sequence, so it may reflect a read error. The chain couples TRBV7-6 to TRBJ2-3, with D maybe TRBD1 (5 bases). Germline loops: CDR1 SGHVS, CDR2 FNYEAQ. The CDR3 totals 12 residues. The CDR3 sequence is CVSSLQGDTQYF. For the CDR3, the DNA is TGTGTCAGCAGCCTCCAGGGAGATACGCAGTATTTT.

In its sample, this clonotype was seen a few times. This chain links TRBV20-1 with TRBJ2-5; D may correspond to TRBD1 or TRBD2 (5 bases each). This CDR3 spans 13 amino acids. With 3 bases removed from V and 5 bases from J, the gap between germline ends came to 13 bases. Germline V gives CDR1 DFQATT, CDR2 SNEGSKA (reference sequence). This chain's CDR3 is CSASLGWGETQYF. In DNA form, the CDR3 reads TGCAGTGCTAGTTTGGGTTGGGGGGAGACCCAGTACTTC.

This clonotype showed up just a few times. The V and J genes are TRBV12-3 or TRBV12-4 and TRBJ1-6; possibly TRBD1 for D (5 bases). The CDR3 has 16 residues. With 5 bases removed from V and 7 bases from J, the gap between germline ends came to 18 bases. DNA of the CDR3: TGTGCCAGCAGTGCGGGACTGGGTCCGGGGAATTCACCCCTCCACTTT. Its protein product is CASSAGLGPGNSPLHF.

This clonotype came up a few times. The V and J genes are TRBV3-1 and TRBJ2-5; 12 nucleotides agree with TRBD2. This CDR3 spans 17 amino acids. Germline-derived CDR1 and CDR2 are LGHDT and YNNKEL (reference sequence). J gave up 6 bases and V 5 bases, and 13 bases lay outside the gene matches. The CDR3 DNA follows: TGTGCCAGCAGCTCTCGACCTCCTAGCGGGGGGGAGAAGACCCAGTACTTC. Protein product: CASSSRPPSGGEKTQYF.

This clonotype was seen once. V usage is TRBV6-5 and J usage is TRBJ1-2; the match to TRBD1 covers 7 bases. Trimming cost V 4 bases and J 8 bases; bases outside gene matches: 16. Germline V gives CDR1 MNHEY, CDR2 SVGAGI. CDR3 size: 16 residues. The CDR3 DNA reads as TGTGCCAGCAGTTCCCCTGACAGGGCCGGGGATGGGGGCTACACCTTC. It yields the protein CASSSPDRAGDGGYTF.

The rearrangement joins TRBV6-1 to TRBJ2-1; D assignment may be TRBD1 or TRBD2 (5 bases each). The V end was cut by 4 bases, the J end by 0 bases, with 16 bases between. In germline, CDR1 is MNHNS, CDR2 SASEGT. CDR3 length: 17 residues. CDR3: CASSVWDPGFSYNEQFF. CDR3 coding DNA: TGTGCCAGCAGTGTTTGGGACCCAGGATTCTCCTACAATGAGCAGTTCTTC.